These T cell receptor beta chains were read from a single sample in a study of cytomegalovirus exposure and HLA in healthy donors. Profiling relied on immunoSEQ multiplex PCR, and the TCRdb table lists in-frame clones only, not all of them. In the table there are 250,000 or so clones, about nine tenths of which are singletons. Sequences were obtained from PBMCs. These receptors all come from a girl aged 2 to 9 in good health and CMV-seronegative. Each CDR3 is given with its conserved first and last residue. D genes are given only for firm matches. Clone size appears in some rows only: once, few, many, or a class for an expanded clone.

D: NA; size: NA; V: TRBV6-1; J: TRBJ1-5; DNA: TGTGCCAGCGGTTCGGGGGGTCAGCCCCAGCATTTT; CDR3: CASGSGGQPQHF
D: TRBD1; size: NA; V: TRBV10-3; J: TRBJ1-2; DNA: TGTGCCATCAGTGGTGGAGGGGGCGACAGCTACACCTTC; CDR3: CAISGGGGDSYTF
D: TRBD2; size: once; V: TRBV4-1; J: TRBJ2-5; DNA: TGCGCCAGCAGCCCCGCAGCGGGAGGGTTCGGGCAGTACTTC; CDR3: CASSPAAGGFGQYF
D: NA; size: NA; V: TRBV21-1; J: TRBJ1-1; DNA: TGTGCCAGCAGGGGGAGGAGCACTGAAGCTTTCTTT; CDR3: CASRGRSTEAFF
D: NA; size: NA; V: TRBV10-3; J: TRBJ1-5; DNA: TGTGCCATCAGTGAGACGACAGCTGATCAGCCCCAGCATTTT; CDR3: CAISETTADQPQHF
D: TRBD1; size: NA; V: TRBV6-9; J: TRBJ1-1; DNA: TGTGCCAGCAGTTCGACAGGGCCCACTGAAGCTTTCTTT; CDR3: CASSSTGPTEAFF
D: NA; size: NA; V: TRBV5-1; J: TRBJ1-2; DNA: TGCGCCAGCAGCTTTTTCCAGGGGTATGGCTACACCTTC; CDR3: CASSFFQGYGYTF
D: NA; size: NA; V: TRBV18; J: TRBJ1-5; DNA: TGTGCCAGCTCGCCGGAGGACAGAACCTATAGCAATCAGCCCCAGCATTTT; CDR3: CASSPEDRTYSNQPQHF
D: NA; size: NA; V: TRBV11-2; J: TRBJ1-1; DNA: TGTGCCAGCAGCTTAGATTCAGCTGAAGCTTTCTTT; CDR3: CASSLDSAEAFF
D: TRBD1; size: few; V: TRBV2; J: TRBJ1-2; DNA: TGTGCCAGCAGTACAGGGGGCGCAGTCTATGGCTACACCTTC; CDR3: CASSTGGAVYGYTF
D: NA; size: NA; V: TRBV6-6; J: TRBJ2-1; DNA: TGTGCCAGCAGTTACGGCAGAAATGAGCAGTTCTTC; CDR3: CASSYGRNEQFF
D: NA; size: NA; V: TRBV29-1; J: TRBJ2-1; DNA: TGCAGCGTCGCTAGCTCCTACAATGAGCAGTTCTTC; CDR3: CSVASSYNEQFF
D: NA; size: few; V: TRBV5-5; J: TRBJ1-2; DNA: TGTGCCAGCAGCTTGGTGGGGGCTGGGTATGGCTACACCTTC; CDR3: CASSLVGAGYGYTF
D: NA; size: NA; V: TRBV6-5; J: TRBJ1-1; DNA: TGTGCCAGCAGTTACACAGGCAAAGCTTTCTTT; CDR3: CASSYTGKAFF